A single count supports the clone carrying this TCR beta chain. This record belongs to a study of blood T cell repertoires in COVID-19. Across the study: Sites in the United States, Italy and Spain provided acute and convalescent COVID-19 samples.

Original processing notes: Quantification of nucleated cells was approximated via reference gene primer amplification. The method was immunoSEQ multiplex PCR; TCRdb's version includes in-frame clones alone and lacks a portion of them. The D gene and trimming were derived from the DNA, and the V and J assignments and clone size from that table. Here the sample spans over 300,000 clones, approximately 85% being singletons. This receptor was taken from a human donor in a cohort sampled during active COVID-19. Sequenced material: peripheral blood.

In nucleotides, the CDR3 is TGCAGCGTTGAAGGTCGGTCGGGTCGAACGGGGACTGAAGCTTTCTTT. Amino acid sequence: CSVEGRSGRTGTEAFF. The chain couples TRBV29-1 to TRBJ1-1; D is unclear. CDR3 length: 16 amino acids. V lost 1 base and J 5 bases, leaving 20 bases between the germline ends. Germline V CDR1 and CDR2: SQVTM, ANQGSEA.